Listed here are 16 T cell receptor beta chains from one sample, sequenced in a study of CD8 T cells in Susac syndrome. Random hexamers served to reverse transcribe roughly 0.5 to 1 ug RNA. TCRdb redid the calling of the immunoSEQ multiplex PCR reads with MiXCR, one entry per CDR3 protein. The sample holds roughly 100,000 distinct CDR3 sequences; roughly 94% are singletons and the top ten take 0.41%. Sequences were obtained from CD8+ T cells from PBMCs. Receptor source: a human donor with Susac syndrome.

CDR3 sequence: CSARARQGGEEQYF. The DNA of the CDR3 is TGCAGTGCTAGAGCGAGGCAGGGAGGGGAGGAGCAGTACTTC. The V gene is TRBV20-1, the J gene TRBJ2-7; 7 positions match TRBD2. The ends lost 1 base at V and 7 bases at J; junction bases unmatched: 10. Germline loops: CDR1 DFQATT, CDR2 SNEGSKA (reference sequence). This CDR3 is built from 14 residues.

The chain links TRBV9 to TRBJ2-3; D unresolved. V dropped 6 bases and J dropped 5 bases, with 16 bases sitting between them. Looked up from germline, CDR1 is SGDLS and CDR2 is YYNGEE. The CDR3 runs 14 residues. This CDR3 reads CASNSLLLGDTQYF. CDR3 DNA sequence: TGTGCCAGCAACTCTCTGCTCCTGGGAGATACGCAGTATTTT. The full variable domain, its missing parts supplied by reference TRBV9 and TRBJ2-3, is DSGVTQTPKHLITATGQRVTLRCSPRSGDLSVYWYQQSLDQGLQFLIQYYNGEERAKGNILERFSAQQFPDLHSELNLSSLELGDSALYFCASNSLLLGDTQYFGPGTRLTVL.

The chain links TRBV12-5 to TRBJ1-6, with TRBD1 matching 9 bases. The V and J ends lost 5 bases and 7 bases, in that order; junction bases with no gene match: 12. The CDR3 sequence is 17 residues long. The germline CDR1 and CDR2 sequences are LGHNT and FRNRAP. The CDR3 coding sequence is TGTGCTAGTGGTGGAGGTCCCGGGACAGGGAACAATTCACCCCTCCACTTT. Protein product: CASGGGPGTGNNSPLHF.

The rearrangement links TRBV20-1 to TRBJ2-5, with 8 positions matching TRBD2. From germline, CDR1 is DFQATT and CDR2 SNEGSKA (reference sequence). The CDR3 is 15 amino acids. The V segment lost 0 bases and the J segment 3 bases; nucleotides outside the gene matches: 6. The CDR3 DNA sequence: TGCAGTGCTAGAGATCGATCGGGGGGGAAAGAGACCCAGTACTTC. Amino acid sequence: CSARDRSGGKETQYF.

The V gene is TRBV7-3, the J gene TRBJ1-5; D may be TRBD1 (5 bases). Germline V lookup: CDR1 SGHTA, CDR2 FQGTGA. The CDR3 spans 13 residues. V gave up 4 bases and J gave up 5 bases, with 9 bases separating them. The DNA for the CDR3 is TGTGCCAGCAGCTCGGACAAGCATCAGCCCCAGCATTTT. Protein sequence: CASSSDKHQPQHF.

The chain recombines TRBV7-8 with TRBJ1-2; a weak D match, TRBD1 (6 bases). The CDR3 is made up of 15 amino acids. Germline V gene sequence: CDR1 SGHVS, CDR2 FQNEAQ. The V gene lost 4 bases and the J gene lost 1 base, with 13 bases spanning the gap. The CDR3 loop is CASSSGQILNYGYTF. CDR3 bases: TGTGCCAGCAGCTCCGGACAGATTCTTAACTATGGCTACACCTTC.

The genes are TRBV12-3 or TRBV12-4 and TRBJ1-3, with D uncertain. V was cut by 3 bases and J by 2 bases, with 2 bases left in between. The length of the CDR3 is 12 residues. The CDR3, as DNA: TGTGCCAGCAGTTTCCCTGGAAACACCATATATTTT. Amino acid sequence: CASSFPGNTIYF.

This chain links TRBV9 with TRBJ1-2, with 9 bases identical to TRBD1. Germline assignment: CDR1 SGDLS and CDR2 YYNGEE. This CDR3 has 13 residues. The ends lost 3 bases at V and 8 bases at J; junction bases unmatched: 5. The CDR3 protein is CASSGGTGSGYTF. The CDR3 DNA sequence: TGTGCCAGCAGCGGTGGGACAGGGTCGGGCTACACCTTC.

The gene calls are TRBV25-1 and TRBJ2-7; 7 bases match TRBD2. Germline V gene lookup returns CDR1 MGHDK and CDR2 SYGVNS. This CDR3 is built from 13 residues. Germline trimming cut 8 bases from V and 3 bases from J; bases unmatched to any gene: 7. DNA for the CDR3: TGTGCCAGCGCCCTCCGGGGGGTCTACGAGCAGTACTTC. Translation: CASALRGVYEQYF.

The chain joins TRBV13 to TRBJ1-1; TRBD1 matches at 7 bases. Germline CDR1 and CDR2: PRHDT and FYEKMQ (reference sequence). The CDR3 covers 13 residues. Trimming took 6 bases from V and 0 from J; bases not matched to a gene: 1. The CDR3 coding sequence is TGTGCCAGCAGGGGACAGATGAACACTGAAGCTTTCTTT. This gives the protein CASRGQMNTEAFF.

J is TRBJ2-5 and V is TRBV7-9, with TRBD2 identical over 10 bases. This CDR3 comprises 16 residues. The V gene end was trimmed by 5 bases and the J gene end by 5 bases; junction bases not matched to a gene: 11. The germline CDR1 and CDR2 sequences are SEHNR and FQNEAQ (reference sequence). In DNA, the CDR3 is TGTGCCAGCAGCCCTTTAGCGGGGGGAGTTCTCGAGACCCAGTACTTC. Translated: CASSPLAGGVLETQYF.

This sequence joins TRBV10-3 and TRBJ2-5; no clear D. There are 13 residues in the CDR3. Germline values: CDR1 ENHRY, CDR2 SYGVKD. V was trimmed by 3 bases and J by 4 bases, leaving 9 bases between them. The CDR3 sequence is CAISEEVRETQYF. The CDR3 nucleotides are TGTGCCATCAGTGAAGAAGTAAGAGAGACCCAGTACTTC.

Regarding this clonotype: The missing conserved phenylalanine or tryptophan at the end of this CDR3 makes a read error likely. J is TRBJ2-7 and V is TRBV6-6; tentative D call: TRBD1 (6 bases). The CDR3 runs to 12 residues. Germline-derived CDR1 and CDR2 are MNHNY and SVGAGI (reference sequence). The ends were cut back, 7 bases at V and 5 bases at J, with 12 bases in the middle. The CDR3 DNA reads TGTGCCAGCACCGCAGGGGACCACGAGCAGTACTCC. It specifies CASTAGDHEQYS.

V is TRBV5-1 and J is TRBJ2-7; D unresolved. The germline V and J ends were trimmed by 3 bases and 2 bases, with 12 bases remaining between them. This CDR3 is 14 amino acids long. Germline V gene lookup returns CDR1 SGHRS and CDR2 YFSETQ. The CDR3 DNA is TGCGCCAGCAGCTCATCGGACCGAACCTACGAGCAGTACTTC. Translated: CASSSSDRTYEQYF.

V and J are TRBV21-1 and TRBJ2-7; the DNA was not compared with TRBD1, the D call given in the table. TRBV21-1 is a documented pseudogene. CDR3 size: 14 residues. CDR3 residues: CASSKGQGPYEQYF. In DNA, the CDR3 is TGTGCCAGCAGCAAGGGACAGGGCCCCTACGAGCAGTACTTC.

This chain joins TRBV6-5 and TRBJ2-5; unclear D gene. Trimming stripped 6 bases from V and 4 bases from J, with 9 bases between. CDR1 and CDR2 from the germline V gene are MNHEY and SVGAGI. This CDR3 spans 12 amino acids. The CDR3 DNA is TGTGCCAGCAGCCCTGACGGAGAGACCCAGTACTTC. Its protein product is CASSPDGETQYF.